This passage covers 20 T cell receptor beta chains from one sample sequenced in a study of T cells in Graves' hyperthyroidism and ophthalmopathy. Amplified regions were TCR beta CDR3 sequences from RNA transcripts. An initial round of RT-PCR targeting the TCR CDR3 relied on the HTBI primer set. TCRdb called the multiplex PCR reads again in MiXCR, with one record for every CDR3 protein. The profile shows around 520,000 distinct CDR3 sequences, over 13% of them singletons. The material sequenced was blood. All receptors come from a woman between 18 and 30 years old with Graves' hyperthyroidism.

In its sample, this clonotype was seen a few times. This rearrangement joins TRBV7-9 to TRBJ2-3, with 13 positions matching TRBD2. In germline, CDR1 is SEHNR, CDR2 FQNEAQ (reference sequence). The CDR3 spans 18 residues. After removal of 5 bases from V and 1 base from J, the junction contained 9 bases not matched to a gene. The CDR3 spells CASSRGLAGVLGTDTQYF. CDR3 nucleotide sequence: TGTGCCAGCAGCCGAGGACTAGCGGGAGTGCTTGGCACAGATACGCAGTATTTT.

This clonotype was found many times. The rearrangement uses TRBV27 and TRBJ2-7, with 11 bases identical to TRBD2. Germline CDR1 reads MNHEY; CDR2 reads SMNVEV (reference sequence). V lost 11 bases to trimming and J lost 3 bases; unmatched junction nucleotides: 0. The CDR3 is made up of 11 amino acids. As DNA, the CDR3 is TGTGCCGGGACTAGCGGCTACGAGCAGTACGTC. Protein: CAGTSGYEQYV.

The sample holds many counts of this clonotype. CDR3 DNA sequence: TGTGCCAGCAGCTTGTCAGGGCAAGAGACCCAGTACTTC. This sequence encodes CASSLSGQETQYF. The chain joins TRBV5-8 to TRBJ2-5; TRBD1 might be the D (5 bases). Germline V gene sequence: CDR1 SGHTS, CDR2 YDEGEE. This CDR3 is 13 amino acids long. V lost 1 base and J lost 2, with 6 bases in between.

V gene TRBV7-9 combines with J gene TRBJ1-4; maybe TRBD1 (5 bases). The CDR3 extends over 14 amino acids. The ends were cut back, 5 bases at V and 3 bases at J, with 10 bases in the middle. Germline V gene data show CDR1 as SEHNR and CDR2 as FQNEAQ (reference sequence). CDR3: CASSRGGANEKLFF. In DNA, the CDR3 is TGTGCCAGCAGCCGGGGAGGGGCTAATGAAAAACTGTTTTTT.

This clonotype was detected ten times or more. V and J are TRBV2 and TRBJ2-1; D assignment may be TRBD1 or TRBD2 (5 bases each). This CDR3 spans 13 amino acids. V dropped 9 bases and J dropped 5 bases, with 14 bases sitting between them. CDR1 is SNHLY and CDR2 is FYNNEI in the germline V gene. CDR3 bases: TGTGCCAGTCCCGGGACGGCGGACAATGAGCAGTTCTTC. This gives the protein CASPGTADNEQFF. Variable domain in full (rest from reference TRBV2 and TRBJ2-1): EPEVTQTPSHQVTQMGQEVILRCVPISNHLYFYWYRQILGQKVEFLVSFYNNEISEKSEIFDDQFSVERPDGSNFTLKIRSTKLEDSAMYFCASPGTADNEQFFGPGTRLTVL.

The table lists this clonotype with many counts. The V call is TRBV28, the J call TRBJ2-7; 7 bases map to TRBD1. Germline loops: CDR1 MDHEN, CDR2 SYDVKM. V shed 5 bases, J shed 1 base, and the junction held 8 bases outside the gene matches. The CDR3 runs to 15 residues. The CDR3 here is CASSRTGDPSYEQYV. The CDR3, as DNA: TGTGCCAGCAGTCGCACAGGGGACCCATCCTACGAGCAGTACGTC.

This clonotype was picked up one time. V usage is TRBV11-2 and J usage is TRBJ2-7, with D perhaps matching TRBD2 (5 bases). Deletions cut 3 bases from V and 3 bases from J, with 15 bases between. Germline CDR1 is SGHAT and CDR2 is FQNNGV. The CDR3 contains 15 residues. The CDR3 loop is CASSLAPAASYEQYF. CDR3 coding DNA: TGTGCCAGCAGCTTGGCCCCAGCGGCCAGCTACGAGCAGTACTTC.

This clonotype was found a few times. The chain is built from TRBV5-4 and TRBJ1-1; D call uncertain. Germline CDR1 reads SGHNT; CDR2 reads YYREEE (reference sequence). The CDR3 is 12 residues long. V lost 5 bases, J lost 2 bases, and 7 bases lay in between. The CDR3 DNA sequence: TGTGCCAGCAGTCAGCCCAACACTGAAGCTTTCTTT. This encodes CASSQPNTEAFF.

V is TRBV7-9 and J is TRBJ2-3; 11 bases are a match to TRBD2. Germline V gene sequence: CDR1 SEHNR, CDR2 FQNEAQ (reference sequence). The V gene end was trimmed by 3 bases and the J gene end by 5 bases; junction bases not matched to a gene: 7. The CDR3 runs to 16 residues. As DNA, the CDR3 is TGTGCCAGCAGCTTCGGTACTAGCGGGAGTGGAGATACGCAGTATTTT. Its protein is CASSFGTSGSGDTQYF.

This clonotype was observed many times. The V and J genes are TRBV30 and TRBJ1-6, with D unclear. Per the germline V gene, CDR1 is GTSNPN and CDR2 is SVGIG (reference sequence). This CDR3 is built from 15 residues. V was shortened by 8 bases and J by 0 bases, with 14 bases between the two germline ends. In nucleotides, the CDR3 is TGTGCCCTGAGACTGGGGAGCTCCTATAATTCACCCCTCCACTTT. Translated, it gives CALRLGSSYNSPLHF.

This clonotype was found many times. This chain links TRBV6-2 or TRBV6-3 with TRBJ2-7; D gene ambiguous. This CDR3 has 16 amino acids. CDR1 is MNHEY and CDR2 is SVGEGT in the germline V gene. V was pared by 0 bases and J by 3 bases, with 15 bases between. CDR3 nucleotides: TGTGCCAGCAGTTACTCGAAGCAACGGGCCTACTACGAGCAGTACGTC. It is translated as CASSYSKQRAYYEQYV.

The chain employs TRBV5-8 and TRBJ2-1; maybe TRBD2 (6 bases). The CDR3 length is 15 residues. Trimming pared 1 base from V and 5 bases from J, leaving 13 bases between. CDR1 is SGHTS, CDR2 YDEGEE, per germline. In DNA form, the CDR3 reads TGTGCCAGCAGCTTGCTAGCTAGCGATGACAATGAGCAGTTCTTC. Protein sequence: CASSLLASDDNEQFF.

This clonotype was seen ten or more times. The chain links TRBV29-1 to TRBJ2-3, with 15 bases aligning to TRBD2. CDR3 size: 20 residues. Germline CDR1 SQVTM, CDR2 ANQGSEA. The V and J ends lost 4 bases and 1 base, in that order; junction bases with no gene match: 15. The CDR3 nucleotides are TGCAGCGTTGTGGGGGGAGGGGGACTAGCGGGAGGAGGCCGCACAGATACGCAGTATTTT. The encoded protein is CSVVGGGGLAGGGRTDTQYF.

This clonotype has a count of ten or more. The chain uses TRBV30 and TRBJ2-2; D gene uncertain. CDR1 and CDR2 (germline): GTSNPN, SVGIG (reference sequence). This CDR3 is 13 amino acids long. The V end lost 4 bases, the J end lost 5 bases, and 11 bases lay between the germline ends. CDR3 nucleotides: TGTGCCTGGAAAATTTCGGTGACCGGGGAGCTGTTTTTT. Protein product: CAWKISVTGELFF.

This clonotype has a handful of counts. The chain uses TRBV20-1 and TRBJ2-5, with D possibly called TRBD1 or TRBD2 (5 bases each). Germline CDR1 and CDR2: DFQATT and SNEGSKA (reference sequence). V lost 4 bases to trimming and J lost 3 bases, with 15 bases between them. The CDR3 loop spans 14 amino acids. The CDR3: CSAIGRGREETQYF. CDR3 nucleotide sequence: TGCAGTGCTATAGGTCGGGGCAGGGAAGAGACCCAGTACTTC.

In the case of this clonotype: A read error may explain this, as a much larger clone is one base away. The chain carries TRBV5-1 and TRBJ2-4; D remains unclear. CDR3 length: 15 amino acids. Germline lookup yields CDR1 SGHRS and CDR2 YFSETQ. CDR3 DNA: TGCGCCAGCAGCTTGGCGTATCGGCCCGCAAACGTTCAGTACTTC. Amino acid sequence: CASSLAYRPANVQYF.

This sequence joins TRBV5-1 and TRBJ1-1, with D possibly TRBD1 on 5 matching bases. Germline V CDR1 and CDR2: SGHRS, YFSETQ. The length of the CDR3 is 12 residues. V shed 4 bases and J shed 5 bases, with 9 bases lying between them. CDR3 region: CASSIQGTEAFF. As DNA, the CDR3 is TGCGCCAGCAGCATCCAGGGAACTGAAGCTTTCTTT.

On this clonotype: Being one base from a much bigger clone, this may be a read error. J is TRBJ1-6 and V is TRBV25-1, with D possibly being TRBD1 (6 bases). The CDR3 runs to 13 residues. Germline V gives CDR1 MGHDK, CDR2 SYGVNS. CDR3 DNA sequence: TGTTCCAGTACCGGCAGGGGATATTCACCCCTCCACTTT. Its protein is CSSTGRGYSPLHF.

This clonotype showed up many times. V usage is TRBV30 and J usage is TRBJ2-1; tentatively, D is TRBD1 (7 bases). Germline CDR1 GTSNPN, CDR2 SVGIG (reference sequence). V was clipped by 5 bases and J by 10 bases, with 24 bases between them. CDR3 length equals 15 residues. In DNA form, the CDR3 reads TGTGCCTGGGTCGCGGAGGGGACAGAGGCGGGCGAGCAGTTCTTC. Encoded protein: CAWVAEGTEAGEQFF. Full variable domain (missing parts from reference TRBV30 and TRBJ2-1): SQTIHQWPATLVQPVGSPLSLECTVEGTSNPNLYWYRQAAGRGLQLLFYSVGIGQISSEVPQNLSASRPQDRQFILSSKKLLLSDSGFYLCAWVAEGTEAGEQFFGPGTRLTVL.

There are a few counts of this clonotype. The chain recombines TRBV6-1 with TRBJ1-2; possible D gene TRBD1, 5 bases. The CDR3 covers 12 residues. Germline-derived CDR1 and CDR2 are MNHNS and SASEGT. V lost 8 bases and J lost 4, with 11 bases in between. The CDR3: CASRDGGYGYTF. DNA for the CDR3: TGTGCCAGCCGGGACGGTGGCTATGGCTACACCTTC.